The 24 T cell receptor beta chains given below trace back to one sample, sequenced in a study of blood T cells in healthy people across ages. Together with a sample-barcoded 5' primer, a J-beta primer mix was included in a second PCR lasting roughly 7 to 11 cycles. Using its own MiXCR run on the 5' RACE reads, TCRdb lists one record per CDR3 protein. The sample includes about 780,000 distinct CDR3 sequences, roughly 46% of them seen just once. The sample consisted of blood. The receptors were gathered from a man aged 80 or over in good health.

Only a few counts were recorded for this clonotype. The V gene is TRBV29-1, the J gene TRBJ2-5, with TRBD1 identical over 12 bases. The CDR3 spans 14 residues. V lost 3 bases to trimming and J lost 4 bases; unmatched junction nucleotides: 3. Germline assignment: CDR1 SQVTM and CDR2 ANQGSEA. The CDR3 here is CSVDGTGGRETQYF. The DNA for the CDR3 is TGCAGCGTTGACGGGACAGGGGGCCGAGAGACCCAGTACTTC.

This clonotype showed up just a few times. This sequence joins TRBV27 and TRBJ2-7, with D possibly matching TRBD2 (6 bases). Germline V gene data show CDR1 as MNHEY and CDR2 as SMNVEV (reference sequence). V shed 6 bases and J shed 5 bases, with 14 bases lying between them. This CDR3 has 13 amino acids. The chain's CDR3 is CASRRTGVNEQYF. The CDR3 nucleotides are TGTGCCAGCAGACGGACGGGGGTCAACGAGCAGTACTTC.

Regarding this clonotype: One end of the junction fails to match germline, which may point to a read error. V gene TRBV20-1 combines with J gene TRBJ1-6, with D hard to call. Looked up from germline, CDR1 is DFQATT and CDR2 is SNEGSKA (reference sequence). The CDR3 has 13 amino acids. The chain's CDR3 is CGARDPRNSPLHF. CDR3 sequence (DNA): TGCGGTGCTAGAGATCCGCGAAATTCACCCCTCCACTTT.

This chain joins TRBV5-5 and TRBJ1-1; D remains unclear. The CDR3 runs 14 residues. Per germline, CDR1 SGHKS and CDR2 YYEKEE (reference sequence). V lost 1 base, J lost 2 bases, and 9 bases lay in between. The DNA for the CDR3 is TGTGCCAGCAGCTTGCTTCGTAGAAACACTGAAGCTTTCTTT. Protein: CASSLLRRNTEAFF.

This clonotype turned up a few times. DNA of the CDR3: TGTGCCAGCAGTGAAAACCAGGGGGCGTATGGCTACACCTTC. Residues: CASSENQGAYGYTF. The chain has TRBV2 and TRBJ1-2, with 8 bases matching TRBD1. CDR3 length: 14 residues. The V and J ends lost 2 bases and 5 bases, in that order; junction bases with no gene match: 4. CDR1 is SNHLY and CDR2 is FYNNEI in the germline V gene.

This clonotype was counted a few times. The CDR3 DNA sequence: TGTGCCAGCAGCGTAGCTTCGGGAGCTGCGAACACCGGGGAGCTGTTTTTT. Translating gives CASSVASGAANTGELFF. The chain has TRBV9 and TRBJ2-2, with a tentative D call TRBD2 (6 bases). The CDR3 is made up of 17 amino acids. V gave up 0 bases and J gave up 0 bases, with 12 bases separating them. The germline V gene encodes CDR1 SGDLS and CDR2 YYNGEE.

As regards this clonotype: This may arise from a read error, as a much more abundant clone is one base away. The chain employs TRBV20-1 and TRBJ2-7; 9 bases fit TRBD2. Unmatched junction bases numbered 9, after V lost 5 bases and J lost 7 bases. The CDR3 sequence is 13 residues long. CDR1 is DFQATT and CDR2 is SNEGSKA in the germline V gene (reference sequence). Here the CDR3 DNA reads TGCAGTGCTCCGGGACTAGCAAGGAATGAGCAGTACTTC. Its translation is CSAPGLARNEQYF.

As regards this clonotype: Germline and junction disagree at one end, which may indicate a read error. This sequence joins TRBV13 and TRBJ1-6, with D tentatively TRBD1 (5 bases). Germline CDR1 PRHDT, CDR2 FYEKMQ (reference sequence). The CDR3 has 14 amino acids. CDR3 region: CANSFRPQGSPLHF. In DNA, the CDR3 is TGTGCCAACAGCTTCCGACCTCAGGGTTCACCCCTCCACTTT.

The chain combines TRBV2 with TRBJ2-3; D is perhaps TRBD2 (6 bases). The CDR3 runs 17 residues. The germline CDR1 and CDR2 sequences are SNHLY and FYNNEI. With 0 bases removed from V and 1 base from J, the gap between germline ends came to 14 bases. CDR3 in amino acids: CASSEAHLGGGTDTQYF. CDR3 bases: TGTGCCAGCAGTGAAGCGCACCTAGGAGGGGGCACAGATACGCAGTATTTT.

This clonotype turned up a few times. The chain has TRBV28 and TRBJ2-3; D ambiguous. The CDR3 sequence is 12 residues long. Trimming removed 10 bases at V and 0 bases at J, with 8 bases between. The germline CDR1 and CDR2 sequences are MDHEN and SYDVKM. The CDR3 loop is CATSGSTDTQYF. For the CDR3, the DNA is TGTGCCACCTCAGGAAGCACAGATACGCAGTATTTT.

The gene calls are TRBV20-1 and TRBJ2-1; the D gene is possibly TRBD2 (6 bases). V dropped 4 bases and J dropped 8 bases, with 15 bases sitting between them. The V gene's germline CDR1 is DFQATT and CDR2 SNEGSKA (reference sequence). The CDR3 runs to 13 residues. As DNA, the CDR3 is TGCAGTGCTATGCCTAGCCGGGGGTATGAGCAGTTCTTC. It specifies CSAMPSRGYEQFF.

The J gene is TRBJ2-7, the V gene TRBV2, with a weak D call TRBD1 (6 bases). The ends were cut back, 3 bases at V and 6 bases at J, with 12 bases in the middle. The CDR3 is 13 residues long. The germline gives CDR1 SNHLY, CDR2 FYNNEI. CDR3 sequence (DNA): TGTGCCAGCAGTGAGGACAGTACCTGCGAGCAGTACTTC. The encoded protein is CASSEDSTCEQYF.

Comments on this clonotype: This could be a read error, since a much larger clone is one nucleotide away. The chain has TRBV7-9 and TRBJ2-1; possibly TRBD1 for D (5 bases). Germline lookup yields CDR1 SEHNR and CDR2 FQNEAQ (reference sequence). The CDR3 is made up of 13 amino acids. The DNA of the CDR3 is TGTGCCAGCAGCGCAGGGATCTACAATGCGCAGTTCTTC. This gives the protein CASSAGIYNAQFF. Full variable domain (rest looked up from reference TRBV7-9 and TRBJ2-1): DTGVSQNPRHKITKRGQNVTFRCDPISEHNRLYWYRQTLGQGPEFLTYFQNEAQLEKSRLLSDRFSAERPKGSFSTLEIQRTEQGDSAMYLCASSAGIYNAQFFGPGTRLTVL.

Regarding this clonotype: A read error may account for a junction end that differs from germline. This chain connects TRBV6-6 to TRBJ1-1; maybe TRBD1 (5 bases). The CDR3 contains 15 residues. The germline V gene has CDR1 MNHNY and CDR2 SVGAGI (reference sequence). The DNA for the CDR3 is TGTGCCAGCGGTTACCGAGGACGGGGGAGCACTGAAGCTTTCTTT. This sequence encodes CASGYRGRGSTEAFF.

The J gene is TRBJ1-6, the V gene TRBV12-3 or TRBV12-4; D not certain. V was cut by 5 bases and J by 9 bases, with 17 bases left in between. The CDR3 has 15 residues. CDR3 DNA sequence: TGTGCCAGCAGTCTGCGGGAGGCCCAATCTTCACCCCTCCACTTT. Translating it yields CASSLREAQSSPLHF.

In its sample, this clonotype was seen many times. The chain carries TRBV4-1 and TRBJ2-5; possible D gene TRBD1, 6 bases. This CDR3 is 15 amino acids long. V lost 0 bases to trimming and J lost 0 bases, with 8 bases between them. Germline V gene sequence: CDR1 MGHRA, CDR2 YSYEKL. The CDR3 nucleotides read TGCGCCAGCAGCCAAGATTGGACAGACCAAGAGACCCAGTACTTC. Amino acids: CASSQDWTDQETQYF.

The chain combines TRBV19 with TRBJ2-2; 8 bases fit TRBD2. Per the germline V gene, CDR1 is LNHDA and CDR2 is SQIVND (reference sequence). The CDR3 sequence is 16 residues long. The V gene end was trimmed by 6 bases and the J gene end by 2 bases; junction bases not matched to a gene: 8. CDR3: CASSRGLATNTGELFF. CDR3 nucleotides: TGTGCCAGTAGCAGAGGACTAGCCACTAACACCGGGGAGCTGTTTTTT. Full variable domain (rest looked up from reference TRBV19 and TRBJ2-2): DGGITQSPKYLFRKEGQNVTLSCEQNLNHDAMYWYRQDPGQGLRLIYYSQIVNDFQKGDIAEGYSVSREKKESFPLTVTSAQKNPTAFYLCASSRGLATNTGELFFGEGSRLTVL.

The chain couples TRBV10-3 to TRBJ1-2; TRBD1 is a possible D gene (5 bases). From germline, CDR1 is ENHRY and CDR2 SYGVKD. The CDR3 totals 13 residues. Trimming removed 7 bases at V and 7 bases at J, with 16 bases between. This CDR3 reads CAINGPPGGGYTF. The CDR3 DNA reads TGTGCCATCAATGGACCCCCCGGGGGTGGCTACACCTTC.

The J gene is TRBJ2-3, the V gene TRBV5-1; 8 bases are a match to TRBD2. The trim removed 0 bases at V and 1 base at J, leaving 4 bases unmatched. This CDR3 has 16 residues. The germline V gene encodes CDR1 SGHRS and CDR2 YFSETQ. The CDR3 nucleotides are TGCGCCAGCAGCTTGGACGGGAGGGCCCGCACAGATACGCAGTATTTT. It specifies CASSLDGRARTDTQYF.

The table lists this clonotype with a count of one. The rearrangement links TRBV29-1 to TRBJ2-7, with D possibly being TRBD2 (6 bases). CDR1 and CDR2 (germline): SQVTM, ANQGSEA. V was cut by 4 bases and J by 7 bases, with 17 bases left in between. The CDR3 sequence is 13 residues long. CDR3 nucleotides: TGCAGCGTTGTAGTGCTGGGGAGCGGGGAGCAGTACTTC. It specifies CSVVVLGSGEQYF.

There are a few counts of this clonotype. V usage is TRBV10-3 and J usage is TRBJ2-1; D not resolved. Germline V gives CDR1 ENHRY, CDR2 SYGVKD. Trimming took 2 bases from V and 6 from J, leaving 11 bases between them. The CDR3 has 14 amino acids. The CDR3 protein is CAISEANGSNEQFF. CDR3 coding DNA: TGTGCCATCAGTGAGGCTAACGGGTCCAATGAGCAGTTCTTC.

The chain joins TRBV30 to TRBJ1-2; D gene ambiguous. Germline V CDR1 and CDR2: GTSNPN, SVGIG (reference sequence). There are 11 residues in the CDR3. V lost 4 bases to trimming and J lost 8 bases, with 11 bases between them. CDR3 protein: CAWKPGWGYTF. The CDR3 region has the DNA TGTGCCTGGAAACCGGGTTGGGGCTACACCTTC.

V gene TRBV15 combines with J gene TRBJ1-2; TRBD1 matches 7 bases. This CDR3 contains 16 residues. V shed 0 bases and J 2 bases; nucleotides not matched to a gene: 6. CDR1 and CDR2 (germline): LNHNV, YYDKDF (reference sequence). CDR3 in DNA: TGTGCCACCAGCAGAGATCGGGACAGTCTGAACTATGGCTACACCTTC. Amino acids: CATSRDRDSLNYGYTF. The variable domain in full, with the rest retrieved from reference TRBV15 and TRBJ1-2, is DAMVIQNPRYQVTQFGKPVTLSCSQTLNHNVMYWYQQKSSQAPKLLFHYYDKDFNNEADTPDNFQSRRPNTSFCFLDIRSPGLGDTAMYLCATSRDRDSLNYGYTFGSGTRLTVV.

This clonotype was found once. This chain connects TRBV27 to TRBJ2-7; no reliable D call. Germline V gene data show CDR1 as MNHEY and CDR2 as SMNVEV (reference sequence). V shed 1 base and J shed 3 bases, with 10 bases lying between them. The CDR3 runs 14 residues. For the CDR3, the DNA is TGTGCCAGCAGTTTATGGAGTAGCAACTACGAGCAGTACTTC. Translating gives CASSLWSSNYEQYF.